This TCR beta chain was recovered during a study of PD-L1 blockade in urothelial cancer. Study-level information: Patients started atezolizumab at some point between 2012 and 2014, 1,200 mg intravenously every 3 weeks.

CDR1 is LNHDA and CDR2 is SQIVND in the germline V gene (reference sequence). Trimming removed 5 bases from V and 5 bases from J; junction bases left unmatched: 8. The CDR3 is made up of 15 amino acids. As to time point: pretreatment peripheral blood. This clone was picked up a small number of times. The assay was immunoSEQ multiplex PCR, and TCRdb's table has in-frame clones only and misses some. The sample holds tens of thousands of clones, 90% seen once. This chain uses TRBV19 with TRBJ2-1, with 8 bases matching TRBD2. This clonotype originated in a man between 60 and 75 years old with urothelial cancer. This material consisted of PBMCs, taken around atezolizumab (anti-PD-L1) treatment. The CDR3 loop reads CASSPLAGNNNEQFF. CDR3 DNA sequence: TGTGCCAGTAGTCCCTTAGCGGGGAATAACAATGAGCAGTTCTTC.